The 17 T cell receptor beta chains below come from one sample, sequenced in a study of T cell repertoires in cytomegalovirus infection. What these receptors recognize is not known. TCRdb reprocessed the reads with MiXCR, giving one entry per CDR3 protein. The sample records about 330,000 distinct CDR3 sequences, about 35% being singletons. Here the sequenced sample was cultured PBMCs, taken from culture after CMV antigen stimulation. The receptors were sampled from a human donor in good health (CMV status not recorded). Some clones in this sample may be carry-over from other donors' samples.

This clonotype turned up a few times. V is TRBV4-1 and J is TRBJ1-5; no firm D call. CDR3 size: 15 residues. CDR1 and CDR2 (germline): MGHRA, YSYEKL. V was trimmed by 4 bases and J by 5 bases, leaving 15 bases between them. CDR3 residues: CASSPSGQNYQPQHF. As DNA, the CDR3 is TGCGCCAGCAGCCCAAGCGGTCAGAATTATCAGCCCCAGCATTTT.

V gene TRBV25-1 combines with J gene TRBJ1-2; 8 bases line up with TRBD1. The CDR3 length is 15 residues. Losses at the gene ends were 4 bases for V and 4 bases for J; bases not matched to a gene: 8. The V gene's germline CDR1 is MGHDK and CDR2 SYGVNS. The CDR3 here is CASSVGQGAIYGYTF. CDR3 bases: TGTGCCAGCAGTGTAGGCCAGGGGGCAATCTATGGCTACACCTTC.

This clonotype was seen a handful of times. The chain uses TRBV7-9 and TRBJ2-3, with 9 bases identical to TRBD2. The CDR3 runs to 17 residues. V shed 5 bases, J shed 1 base, and the junction held 10 bases outside the gene matches. Germline V gives CDR1 SEHNR, CDR2 FQNEAQ (reference sequence). Written as DNA, the CDR3 is TGTGCCAGCAGCCACAGGCTAGCGGGAACAGGCACAGATACGCAGTATTTT. Protein: CASSHRLAGTGTDTQYF.

A word on this clonotype: An end of the junction differs from the germline gene, which may be a read error. The chain employs TRBV10-3 and TRBJ2-7, with D perhaps matching TRBD1 (5 bases). CDR3 length equals 13 residues. The germline CDR1 and CDR2 sequences are ENHRY and SYGVKD. CDR3 in amino acids: CAISEDSSDEQYF. The CDR3 DNA reads TGTGCCATCAGTGAAGACAGCTCCGACGAGCAGTACTTC.

This clonotype was counted only a few times. The chain recombines TRBV27 with TRBJ2-7, with D perhaps TRBD1 or TRBD2 (5 bases each). CDR1 is MNHEY, CDR2 SMNVEV, per germline (reference sequence). Trimming pared 4 bases from V and 5 bases from J, leaving 21 bases between. This CDR3 has 16 residues. CDR3 DNA sequence: TGTGCCAGCAGTTGGGGGAGAGGGAAGGCAGTTCACGAGCAGTACTTC. Translation gives CASSWGRGKAVHEQYF.

Details on this clonotype: The germline gene is not matched at one end of the junction; a read error may be the cause. V gene TRBV12-3 or TRBV12-4 combines with J gene TRBJ1-2, with D possibly being TRBD1 (5 bases). This CDR3 spans 12 amino acids. Here the CDR3 DNA reads TGTGCCAGCAGGCTTTACCTCGACAGCTACGTCTTC. Its protein is CASRLYLDSYVF.

This clonotype has a handful of counts. The J gene is TRBJ1-1, the V gene TRBV7-9; no clear D. The CDR3 has 13 residues. V lost 1 base and J lost 3, with 6 bases in between. Germline CDR1 is SEHNR and CDR2 is FQNEAQ (reference sequence). DNA of the CDR3: TGTGCCAGCAGCTTAGTGGAGGACACTGAAGCTTTCTTT. This codes for CASSLVEDTEAFF. Based on the CDR3 plus reference TRBV7-9 and TRBJ1-1, the full variable domain is DTGVSQNPRHKITKRGQNVTFRCDPISEHNRLYWYRQTLGQGPEFLTYFQNEAQLEKSRLLSDRFSAERPKGSFSTLEIQRTEQGDSAMYLCASSLVEDTEAFFGQGTRLTVV.

The V call is TRBV27, the J call TRBJ2-1; 10 bases map to TRBD2. CDR1 MNHEY and CDR2 SMNVEV come from the germline V gene (reference sequence). The V segment lost 4 bases and the J segment 6 bases; nucleotides outside the gene matches: 9. This CDR3 is built from 16 residues. CDR3 sequence (DNA): TGTGCCAGCAGTTACCACCGGAGCGGGAGGGCCAATGAGCAGTTCTTC. This encodes CASSYHRSGRANEQFF.

The V call is TRBV29-1, the J call TRBJ1-1; D not certain. V lost 5 bases and J 0 bases, leaving 7 bases between the germline ends. CDR1 and CDR2 from the germline V gene are SQVTM and ANQGSEA. The CDR3 consists of 12 residues. CDR3 nucleotides: TGCAGCGTTCCAGGAATGAACACTGAAGCTTTCTTT. Translation: CSVPGMNTEAFF.

The V gene is TRBV12-5, the J gene TRBJ2-2; D call uncertain. CDR1 and CDR2 (germline): LGHNT, FRNRAP. Trimming took 1 base from V and 0 from J, leaving 6 bases between them. This CDR3 contains 15 residues. CDR3 sequence: CASGLDNSNTGELFF. The CDR3 coding sequence is TGTGCTAGTGGTTTGGACAATTCGAACACCGGGGAGCTGTTTTTT.

This clonotype came up once. This chain connects TRBV6-4 to TRBJ2-1; D gene uncertain. This CDR3 spans 16 amino acids. Trimming cost V 4 bases and J 0 bases, with 13 bases left between them. Germline CDR1 is MRHNA and CDR2 is SNTAGT. The CDR3 here is CASSGTGSRSYNEQFF. The CDR3 DNA follows: TGTGCCAGCAGTGGCACCGGCAGTCGCTCCTACAATGAGCAGTTCTTC.

This clonotype was counted many times. V and J are TRBV7-2 and TRBJ2-6; unclear D gene. Trimming pared 5 bases from V and 0 bases from J, leaving 5 bases between. The germline V gene has CDR1 SGHTA and CDR2 FQGNSA. This CDR3 has 14 amino acids. The CDR3 DNA reads TGTGCCAGCAGCCCCGGCTCTGGGGCCAACGTCCTGACTTTC. It specifies CASSPGSGANVLTF.

This clonotype was detected ten times or more. The V gene is TRBV5-5, the J gene TRBJ2-1, with D unresolved. V lost 3 bases and J lost 5, with 3 bases in between. Germline-derived CDR1 and CDR2 are SGHKS and YYEKEE (reference sequence). The CDR3 totals 11 residues. The CDR3 nucleotides read TGTGCCAGCAGCTGGGACAATGAGCAGTTCTTC. It is translated as CASSWDNEQFF. Supplemented by reference TRBV5-5 and TRBJ2-1, the full variable domain reads DAGVTQSPTHLIKTRGQQVTLRCSPISGHKSVSWYQQVLGQGPQFIFQYYEKEERGRGNFPDRFSARQFPNYSSELNVNALLLGDSALYLCASSWDNEQFFGPGTRLTVL.

The chain links TRBV7-4 to TRBJ2-3; perhaps D is TRBD1 or TRBD2 (5 bases each). The V and J ends lost 5 bases and 2 bases respectively, with 14 bases between them. CDR3 size: 15 residues. In germline, CDR1 is SGHVT, CDR2 SQSDAQ. CDR3 coding DNA: TGTGCCAGCAGCAGAACTGCCGGGGCCACAGATACGCAGTATTTT. It codes for CASSRTAGATDTQYF.

A few counts support this clonotype. The CDR3 reads CASSVYGQGANNQPQHF. Here the CDR3 DNA reads TGTGCCAGCAGTGTCTACGGACAGGGCGCCAACAATCAGCCCCAGCATTTT. The V gene is TRBV6-1, the J gene TRBJ1-5; 8 nucleotides align to TRBD1. Germline CDR1 is MNHNS and CDR2 is SASEGT. The CDR3 has 17 residues. With V trimmed by 4 bases and J by 3 bases, 11 bases remained unmatched.

This clonotype was counted between two and nine times. The genes are TRBV7-9 and TRBJ1-4; maybe TRBD1 (6 bases). Trimming removed 2 bases at V and 6 bases at J, with 16 bases between. In germline, CDR1 is SEHNR, CDR2 FQNEAQ (reference sequence). The CDR3 has 16 residues. CDR3 coding DNA: TGTGCCAGCAGCTTAAGCTTGGGGGGCGGTGATGAAAAACTGTTTTTT. It specifies CASSLSLGGGDEKLFF. The variable domain in full, with the rest retrieved from reference TRBV7-9 and TRBJ1-4, is DTGVSQNPRHKITKRGQNVTFRCDPISEHNRLYWYRQTLGQGPEFLTYFQNEAQLEKSRLLSDRFSAERPKGSFSTLEIQRTEQGDSAMYLCASSLSLGGGDEKLFFGSGTQLSVL.

This chain joins TRBV9 and TRBJ1-1; 7 nucleotides align to TRBD1. V shed 3 bases and J 4 bases; nucleotides not matched to a gene: 6. Germline V gene data show CDR1 as SGDLS and CDR2 as YYNGEE. The CDR3 is 14 residues long. For the CDR3, the DNA is TGTGCCAGCAGCGCCCGACAGGGTACCACTGAAGCTTTCTTT. It is translated as CASSARQGTTEAFF.